The rows below give T cell receptor beta chains drawn from one sample of a study of blood T cells in healthy people across ages. TCRdb ran MiXCR on the 5' RACE reads and lists one entry per CDR3 protein. The sample has about 730,000 distinct CDR3 sequences, 40% to 45% seen once. The sample was blood. The receptor set was obtained from a woman aged 60-70 years in good health. Each CDR3 is given with its conserved first and last residue. The order of the fields is J gene, V gene, CDR3 length, clone size, D gene, CDR3 DNA, CDR3 protein. The D gene is left open where the match is weak. Clone sizes are given selectively: once, few, many, or a class where the clone is expanded.

TRBJ2-7 TRBV7-2 14 - TRBD2 TGTGCCAGCAGCTTATACGCGGGAGGCTACGAGCAGTACTTC CASSLYAGGYEQYF
TRBJ1-1 TRBV2 16 once - TGTGCCAGCACACAAACCCGGACAGCAACAATGAAAGAAGCTTTCTTT CASTQTRTATMKEAFF
TRBJ1-5 TRBV24-1 15 few TRBD1 TGTGCCACCAGTGATCCCGGACAGGGCAATCAGCCCCAGCATTTT CATSDPGQGNQPQHF
TRBJ2-3 TRBV6-2/TRBV6-3 13 - - TGTGCCAGCGGCGGAAAGGCCACAGATACGCAGTATTTT CASGGKATDTQYF
TRBJ2-7 TRBV10-3 15 many - TGTGCCATCAGCGGAGGGACAACAAACACCTACGAGCAGTACTTC CAISGGTTNTYEQYF
TRBJ1-2 TRBV20-1 13 few - TGCAGTGCTAGAGTAGGTGGAACAGCTGGCTACACCTTC CSARVGGTAGYTF
TRBJ2-5 TRBV9 16 - - TGTGCCAGCAGCGATCTAGGGGCAGGGGTGGTGGAGACCCAGTACTTC CASSDLGAGVVETQYF
TRBJ2-7 TRBV20-1 17 - TRBD2 TGCAGTGCTAGAGACCCCCATAGCGGGAGGGCCGAGTACGAGCAGTACTTC CSARDPHSGRAEYEQYF
TRBJ2-7 TRBV29-1 13 many - TGCAGCGTTGGCGAGGAGGCGCCCTACGAGCAGTACTTC CSVGEEAPYEQYF
TRBJ2-7 TRBV6-1 14 - TRBD2 TGTGCCAGCAGTGGGGCTAGCGGGAATTGCGAGCAGTACTTC CASSGASGNCEQYF
TRBJ2-3 TRBV7-2 16 few TRBD1 TGTGCCAGCAGCGGGAGGACAGGGGCTAGCACAGATACGCAGTATTTT CASSGRTGASTDTQYF
TRBJ1-1 TRBV24-1 14 once TRBD1 TGTGCCACCAGTGACCGGACAGGGAAGACTGAAGCTTTCTTT CATSDRTGKTEAFF
TRBJ1-5 TRBV19 16 - TRBD1 TGTGCCAGTAGTGGGAGGGACAGGGGGCGAAGGCAGCCCCAGCATTTT CASSGRDRGRRQPQHF
TRBJ2-5 TRBV10-3 14 many TRBD1 TGTGCCACCCAGAGGGGGCTGGGGCAAGAGACCCAGTACTTC CATQRGLGQETQYF
TRBJ2-5 TRBV2 11 few - TGTGCCAACAGGGTATCTGAGACCCAGTACTTC CANRVSETQYF
TRBJ1-2 TRBV28 16 - TRBD1 TGCGCCAGCAGTTTTACCCTCGGACAGGGAAACTATGGCTACACCTTC CASSFTLGQGNYGYTF
TRBJ2-6 TRBV6-5 15 few - TGTGCCAGCAGTCACGCGTCGTCGGGGGCCAACGTCCTGACTTTC CASSHASSGANVLTF
TRBJ1-1 TRBV7-3 13 - - TGTGCCAGCAGCTCATGGGAAGGCACTGAAGCTTTCTTT CASSSWEGTEAFF
TRBJ2-7 TRBV18 14 many TRBD1 TGTGCCAGCTCAGGTGGACAGGGGTGGAACGAGCAGTACTTC CASSGGQGWNEQYF
TRBJ1-1 TRBV7-9 12 - - TGTGCCAGCAGCCGACAATCGGAGGCGGCTTTCTTT CASSRQSEAAFF
TRBJ2-5 TRBV20-1 14 - - TGCAGTGCTAGAATAGGACTACCACAGGGTGCCCAGTACTTC CSARIGLPQGAQYF
TRBJ1-1 TRBV12-3/TRBV12-4 15 - - TGTGCCAGCAGTTTAGTCGGGGGCGCGAGGACTGAAGCTTTCTTT CASSLVGGARTEAFF
TRBJ2-1 TRBV7-3 17 once TRBD2 TGTGCCAGCAGCCCCGAAGCGGGACTAGCGTCGGGCAATGAGCAGTTCTTC CASSPEAGLASGNEQFF
TRBJ2-2 TRBV27 11 few - TGTGCCAGCAAGAAAGGCGGGGAGCTGTTTTTT CASKKGGELFF
TRBJ1-4 TRBV12-3/TRBV12-4 15 - TRBD1 TGTGCCAGCAGTCGTCCCGGGACAGGGAATGAAAAACTGTTTTTT CASSRPGTGNEKLFF
TRBJ1-2 TRBV28 13 few - TGTGCCAGCAGTAATCAGGGTACACGGGGCTACACCTTC CASSNQGTRGYTF
TRBJ1-1 TRBV6-5 15 few TRBD1 TGTGCCAGCAGTTACAAAGGACAGGGTTTTGGTGAAGCTTTCTTT CASSYKGQGFGEAFF
TRBJ2-7 TRBV6-5 15 many TRBD1 TGTGCCAGCAGTTACGGAGGGACAGGGGCCTACGAGCAGTACTTC CASSYGGTGAYEQYF
TRBJ2-3 TRBV29-1 15 few TRBD2 TGCAGCGTCACGGCAGCGGGAGCGAGCACAGATACGCAGTATTTT CSVTAAGASTDTQYF
TRBJ1-2 TRBV5-1 16 - - TGCGCCAGCAGAAATGGACTCAGCACGGATGTAGACGGCTACACCTTC CASRNGLSTDVDGYTF
TRBJ2-1 TRBV12-5 12 many - TGTGCTAGTGGTTTGGGTTACAATGAGCAGTTCTTC CASGLGYNEQFF
TRBJ2-3 TRBV7-3 16 - TRBD2 TGTGCCAGCAGCCAATGGGCGGGGGGGGAAACAGATACGCAGTATTTT CASSQWAGGETDTQYF
TRBJ2-5 TRBV29-1 15 many TRBD1 TGCAGCGTTGAGCAGGGGGCTTTGGTTCGAGAGACCCAGTACTTC CSVEQGALVRETQYF